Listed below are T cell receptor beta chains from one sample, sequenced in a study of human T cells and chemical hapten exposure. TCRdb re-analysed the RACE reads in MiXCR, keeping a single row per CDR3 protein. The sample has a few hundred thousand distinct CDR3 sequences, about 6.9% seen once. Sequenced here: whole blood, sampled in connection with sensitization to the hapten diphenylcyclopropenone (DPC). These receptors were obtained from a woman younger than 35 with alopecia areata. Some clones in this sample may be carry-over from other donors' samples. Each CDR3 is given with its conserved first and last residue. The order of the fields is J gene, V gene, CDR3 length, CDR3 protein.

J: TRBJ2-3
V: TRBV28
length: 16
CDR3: CASGRSGDPSTDTQYF

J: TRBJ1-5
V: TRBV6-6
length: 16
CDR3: CASSYPIRGVGQPQHF

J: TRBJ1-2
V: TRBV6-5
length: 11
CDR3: CASSSRHGYTF

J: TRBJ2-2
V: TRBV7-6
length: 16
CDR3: CASSLVPRTNTGELFF

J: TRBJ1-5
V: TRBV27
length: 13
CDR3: CASSLGTTQPQHF

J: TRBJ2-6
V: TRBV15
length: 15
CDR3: CATSRQSSGANVLTF

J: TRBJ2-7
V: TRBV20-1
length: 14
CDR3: CSASTGQGLGEQYF

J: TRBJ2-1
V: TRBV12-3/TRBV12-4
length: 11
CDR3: CASSFDLKPFF

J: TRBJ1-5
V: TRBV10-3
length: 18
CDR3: CAISRGGQGHYSNQPQHF

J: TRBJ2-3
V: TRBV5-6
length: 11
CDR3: CASSLIDTQYF

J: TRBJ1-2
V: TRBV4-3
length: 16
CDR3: CASSQALAGANYGYTF

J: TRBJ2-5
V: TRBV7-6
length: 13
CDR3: CASSPGLGKTQYF

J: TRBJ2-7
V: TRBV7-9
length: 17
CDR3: CASSLSVWDRSLYEQYF

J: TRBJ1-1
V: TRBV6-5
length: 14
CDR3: CASSYQQENTEAFF

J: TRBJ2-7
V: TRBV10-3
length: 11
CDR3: CAIRTRDEQYF

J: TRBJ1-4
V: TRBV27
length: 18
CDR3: CARRQYGQVPRGEEKLFF

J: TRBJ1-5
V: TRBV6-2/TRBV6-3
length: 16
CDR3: CASSYRQTYSNQPQHF

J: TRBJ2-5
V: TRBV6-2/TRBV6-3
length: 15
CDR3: CASSFRPTSVGTQYF

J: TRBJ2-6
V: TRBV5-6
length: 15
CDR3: CASSTLAVGANVLTF

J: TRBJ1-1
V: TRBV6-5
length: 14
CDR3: CASSKGSGNTEAFF

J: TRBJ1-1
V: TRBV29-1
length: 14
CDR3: CSVEFRRGHTEAFF

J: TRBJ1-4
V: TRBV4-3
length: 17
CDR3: CASSQELPDRGSEKLFF

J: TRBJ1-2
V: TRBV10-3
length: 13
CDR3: CAAAQVGNYGYTF

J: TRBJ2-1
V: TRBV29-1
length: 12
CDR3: CSVEDSTNEQFF

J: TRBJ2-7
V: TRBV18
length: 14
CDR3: CASSPWTEPGEQYF

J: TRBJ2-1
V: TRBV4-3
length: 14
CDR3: CASSQDARYNEQFF

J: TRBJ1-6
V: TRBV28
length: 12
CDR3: CASSLDRSALHF

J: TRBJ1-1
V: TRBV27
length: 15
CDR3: CASSPPPPGGTEAFF

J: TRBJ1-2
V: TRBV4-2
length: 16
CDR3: CASSQEQGQRVYGYTF

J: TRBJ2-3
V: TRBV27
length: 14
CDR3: CASSLASPPDTQYF

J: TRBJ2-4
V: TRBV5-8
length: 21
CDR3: CASSLGYERDSLGVAKNIQYF

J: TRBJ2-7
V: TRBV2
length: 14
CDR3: CASSEADSSYEQYF

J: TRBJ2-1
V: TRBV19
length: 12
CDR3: CASGQQGWEQFF